Below, 22 T cell receptor beta chains from the same sample are listed, as sequenced in a study of T cell responses to AZD1222 COVID-19 vaccine. Profiled with immunoSEQ multiplex PCR; TCRdb holds only in-frame clones, not every one. In the table there are about 180,000 clones, 90% to 95% of which are singletons. Material: peripheral blood, obtained 28 days after the second dose of the MenACWY control vaccine. These receptors were taken from an adult who received the MenACWY meningococcal vaccine as a control.

The J gene is TRBJ2-7, the V gene TRBV7-2; D is unresolved. From germline, CDR1 is SGHTA and CDR2 FQGNSA. This CDR3 region has 14 residues. V was cut by 5 bases and J by 3 bases, with 14 bases left in between. The CDR3 bases are TGTGCCAGCAGCCCAGAAAGGGCCCTCTACGAGCAGTACTTC. Protein sequence: CASSPERALYEQYF.

The chain recombines TRBV5-5 with TRBJ1-2; D gene uncertain. Trimming pared 1 base from V and 6 bases from J, leaving 25 bases between. CDR3 length: 18 amino acids. Per the germline V gene, CDR1 is SGHKS and CDR2 is YYEKEE (reference sequence). This CDR3 is CASSLSSAEHSIRDGYTF. The CDR3 bases are TGTGCCAGCAGCTTGTCATCGGCAGAGCATTCTATCCGTGATGGCTACACCTTC.

V and J are TRBV11-2 and TRBJ1-4; TRBD1 aligns across 9 bases. From germline, CDR1 is SGHAT and CDR2 FQNNGV. The ends lost 7 bases at V and 5 bases at J; junction bases unmatched: 5. The CDR3 has 14 residues. The DNA of the CDR3 is TGTGCCAGCACCAGGACAGGGGTCAATGAAAAACTGTTTTTT. Translation gives CASTRTGVNEKLFF.

The genes are TRBV18 and TRBJ1-5, with a tentative D call TRBD1 (5 bases). CDR1 and CDR2 (germline): KGHSH, LQKENI. The CDR3 has 17 residues. Between the trimmed V and J ends, which lost 1 base and 5 bases, there was a span of 18 bases. The CDR3, as DNA: TGTGCCAGCTCACCACGAGCAGGGACCCCTTCGGATCAGCCCCAGCATTTT. It translates to CASSPRAGTPSDQPQHF. Full variable domain (rest looked up from reference TRBV18 and TRBJ1-5): NAGVMQNPRHLVRRRGQEARLRCSPMKGHSHVYWYRQLPEEGLKFMVYLQKENIIDESGMPKERFSAEFPKEGPSILRIQQVVRGDSAAYFCASSPRAGTPSDQPQHFGDGTRLSIL.

The V call is TRBV15, the J call TRBJ2-2; D not certain. Germline-derived CDR1 and CDR2 are LNHNV and YYDKDF (reference sequence). This CDR3 has 13 residues. Deletions cut 0 bases from V and 4 bases from J, with 3 bases between. The CDR3 sequence is CATSRDGTGELFF. The CDR3, as DNA: TGTGCCACCAGCAGAGATGGCACCGGGGAGCTGTTTTTT. The whole variable domain, remainder taken from reference TRBV15 and TRBJ2-2, is DAMVIQNPRYQVTQFGKPVTLSCSQTLNHNVMYWYQQKSSQAPKLLFHYYDKDFNNEADTPDNFQSRRPNTSFCFLDIRSPGLGDTAMYLCATSRDGTGELFFGEGSRLTVL.

This clone was counted only a few times. The rearrangement joins TRBV6-5 to TRBJ1-4; possibly TRBD1 for D (5 bases). Per the germline V gene, CDR1 is MNHEY and CDR2 is SVGAGI. The V end lost 5 bases, the J end lost 4 bases, and 14 bases lay between the germline ends. The CDR3 sequence is 15 residues long. In nucleotides, the CDR3 is TGTGCCAGCAGTAACCCCAGGGAGGGTAATGAAAAACTGTTTTTT. Amino acid sequence: CASSNPREGNEKLFF.

This chain links TRBV7-8 with TRBJ1-1; D perhaps matches TRBD1 (5 bases). The V end was cut by 6 bases, the J end by 1 base, with 15 bases between. This CDR3 has 15 residues. The germline CDR1 and CDR2 sequences are SGHVS and FQNEAQ. This CDR3 reads CASRVSGGGNTEAFF. The DNA for the CDR3 is TGTGCCAGCAGAGTCTCTGGGGGGGGGAACACTGAAGCTTTCTTT.

This chain uses TRBV11-2 with TRBJ1-1; 12 nucleotides agree with TRBD1. With V trimmed by 7 bases and J by 5 bases, 5 bases remained unmatched. Germline V gene sequence: CDR1 SGHAT, CDR2 FQNNGV. The CDR3 extends over 14 amino acids. CDR3 in amino acids: CASKAGQGATEAFF. The CDR3 DNA reads TGTGCCAGCAAAGCGGGACAGGGGGCGACTGAAGCTTTCTTT.

V gene TRBV19 combines with J gene TRBJ1-2, with 8 bases identical to TRBD1. Germline assignment: CDR1 LNHDA and CDR2 SQIVND (reference sequence). The ends lost 8 bases at V and 2 bases at J; junction bases unmatched: 16. The CDR3 loop spans 17 amino acids. The CDR3 region is CASAGWETGAVNYGYTF. In nucleotides, the CDR3 is TGTGCCAGTGCAGGGTGGGAGACAGGGGCGGTGAACTATGGCTACACCTTC.

The genes are TRBV7-8 and TRBJ1-5; unclear D gene. V lost 8 bases and J lost 0, with 17 bases in between. Per the germline V gene, CDR1 is SGHVS and CDR2 is FQNEAQ. There are 16 residues in the CDR3. CDR3 region: CASHRSTRNSNQPQHF. CDR3 nucleotides: TGTGCCAGCCACAGATCGACCCGCAATAGCAATCAGCCCCAGCATTTT.

This chain links TRBV5-1 with TRBJ2-7; D unresolved. The CDR3 runs 12 residues. The V and J ends lost 2 bases and 5 bases respectively, with 8 bases between them. Germline V CDR1 and CDR2: SGHRS, YFSETQ. CDR3 nucleotide sequence: TGCGCCAGCAGCTTACAGAGAAACGAGCAGTACTTC. Translating gives CASSLQRNEQYF.

This clone was seen more than once but under ten times. The chain links TRBV10-2 to TRBJ2-1; 9 bases fit TRBD2. Germline CDR1 is WSHSY and CDR2 is SAAADI. V lost 0 bases, J lost 6 bases, and 0 bases stayed unmatched. CDR3 size: 14 residues. The CDR3 is CASSESRGGNEQFF. The DNA of the CDR3 is TGCGCCAGCAGTGAGTCGCGGGGGGGCAATGAGCAGTTCTTC.

CDR3 protein: CASSRGTSTYEQYF. CDR3 bases: TGCGCCAGCAGTCGGGGGACGTCGACCTACGAGCAGTACTTC. The V gene is TRBV5-1, the J gene TRBJ2-7; the D gene is possibly TRBD2 (6 bases). With 5 bases removed from V and 2 bases from J, the gap between germline ends came to 14 bases. Per germline, CDR1 SGHRS and CDR2 YFSETQ. The CDR3 sequence is 14 residues long. The variable domain in full, completed from reference TRBV5-1 and TRBJ2-7, reads KAGVTQTPRYLIKTRGQQVTLSCSPISGHRSVSWYQQTPGQGLQFLFEYFSETQRNKGNFPGRFSGRQFSNSRSEMNVSTLELGDSALYLCASSRGTSTYEQYFGPGTRLTVT.

The chain is built from TRBV19 and TRBJ1-1; D is perhaps TRBD1 (6 bases). This CDR3 spans 12 amino acids. V dropped 1 base and J dropped 7 bases, with 7 bases sitting between them. Germline assignment: CDR1 LNHDA and CDR2 SQIVND (reference sequence). This CDR3 is CASSIAGVEAFF. The CDR3 coding sequence is TGTGCCAGTAGTATAGCAGGGGTTGAAGCTTTCTTT.

The chain uses TRBV7-2 and TRBJ2-5; TRBD2 matches at 11 bases. CDR3 size: 14 residues. CDR1 is SGHTA, CDR2 FQGNSA, per germline. The V gene end was trimmed by 7 bases and the J gene end by 5 bases; junction bases not matched to a gene: 6. The CDR3 nucleotides read TGTGCCAGCAACCAAAGGACTAGCGGGGAGACCCAGTACTTC. It encodes CASNQRTSGETQYF. Combining the CDR3 with reference TRBV7-2 and TRBJ2-5 gives the whole variable domain GAGVSQSPSNKVTEKGKDVELRCDPISGHTALYWYRQSLGQGLEFLIYFQGNSAPDKSGLPSDRFSAERTGGSVSTLTIQRTQQEDSAVYLCASNQRTSGETQYFGPGTRLLVL.

This clone has only one observation. The chain employs TRBV4-3 and TRBJ1-2; maybe TRBD1 (6 bases). Between the trimmed V and J ends, which lost 0 bases and 4 bases, there was a span of 15 bases. The CDR3 extends over 16 amino acids. The germline gives CDR1 LGHNA, CDR2 YSLEER. The CDR3 reads CASSQEVGRGGYGYTF. In DNA, the CDR3 is TGCGCCAGCAGCCAAGAGGTCGGCAGGGGTGGCTATGGCTACACCTTC.

The rearrangement uses TRBV4-3 and TRBJ2-4; possible D gene TRBD2, 7 bases. Germline assignment: CDR1 LGHNA and CDR2 YSLEER. CDR3 length: 15 residues. Trimming cost V 0 bases and J 15 bases, with 21 bases left between them. In DNA form, the CDR3 reads TGCGCCAGCAGCCAAGAACTCGGGGGGCGCCCGGCTAGGTACTTC. This sequence encodes CASSQELGGRPARYF.

This clone has just one count. The chain uses TRBV11-2 and TRBJ2-1; either TRBD1 or TRBD2 may supply D (5 bases each). The V end lost 5 bases, the J end lost 2 bases, and 19 bases lay between the germline ends. Per germline, CDR1 SGHAT and CDR2 FQNNGV. This CDR3 is built from 17 residues. CDR3 region: CASSQGPGRGTYNEQFF. In DNA form, the CDR3 reads TGTGCCAGCAGCCAAGGGCCGGGACGTGGGACCTACAATGAGCAGTTCTTC. Variable domain in full (rest from reference TRBV11-2 and TRBJ2-1): EAGVAQSPRYKIIEKRQSVAFWCNPISGHATLYWYQQILGQGPKLLIQFQNNGVVDDSQLPKDRFSAERLKGVDSTLKIQPAKLEDSAVYLCASSQGPGRGTYNEQFFGPGTRLTVL.

The chain has TRBV28 and TRBJ2-7; 11 nucleotides match TRBD1. The V gene end was trimmed by 6 bases and the J gene end by 2 bases; junction bases not matched to a gene: 9. The CDR3 covers 16 residues. Germline V gives CDR1 MDHEN, CDR2 SYDVKM. The CDR3 DNA is TGTGCCAGCAGCAAACCTCCGGGACAGGGGGCCTACGAGCAGTACTTC. Translating it yields CASSKPPGQGAYEQYF.

The chain joins TRBV7-2 to TRBJ1-2; D not certain. Trimming left V 6 bases short and J 10 bases short, with 12 bases between. The CDR3 totals 11 residues. Germline assignment: CDR1 SGHTA and CDR2 FQGNSA. The CDR3 spells CASRGPQDYTF. The DNA for the CDR3 is TGTGCCAGCAGGGGTCCGCAGGACTACACCTTC.

The rearrangement uses TRBV7-2 and TRBJ2-7, with D uncertain. CDR1 and CDR2 (germline): SGHTA, FQGNSA. The CDR3 contains 14 residues. The V end was cut by 5 bases, the J end by 0 bases, with 11 bases between. CDR3 bases: TGTGCCAGCAGCCCGATGACCGTCTCCTACGAGCAGTACTTC. Amino acids: CASSPMTVSYEQYF. The entire variable domain, with the rest obtained from reference TRBV7-2 and TRBJ2-7, is as follows: GAGVSQSPSNKVTEKGKDVELRCDPISGHTALYWYRQSLGQGLEFLIYFQGNSAPDKSGLPSDRFSAERTGGSVSTLTIQRTQQEDSAVYLCASSPMTVSYEQYFGPGTRLTVT.

This clone occurred once. The chain combines TRBV30 with TRBJ1-6; maybe TRBD1 (6 bases). The CDR3 spans 18 residues. The germline CDR1 and CDR2 sequences are GTSNPN and SVGIG (reference sequence). The germline V and J ends were trimmed by 4 bases and 0 bases, with 19 bases remaining between them. CDR3 region: CAWMVRFGRGSYNSPLHF. The DNA for the CDR3 is TGTGCCTGGATGGTTCGATTCGGCAGGGGCTCCTATAATTCACCCCTCCACTTT.